This TCR beta chain was obtained from a study of shared clonotypes between healthy human individuals. Method: immunoSEQ multiplex PCR; TCRdb's copy keeps in-frame clones and lacks some. The profile shows some 2 million clones, roughly 94% of them singletons. CDR3 size: 17 residues. The germline V gene encodes CDR1 MGHRA and CDR2 YSYEKL. Trimming pared 1 base from V and 2 bases from J, leaving 14 bases between. This clone occurred once. The sequenced sample was naive CD4+ T cells sorted from blood. The subset here: CD45RA+ positively selected. This TCR came from a man between 18 and 29 years old in good health. The chain combines TRBV4-1 with TRBJ1-4; no clear D. CDR3 coding DNA: TGCGCCAGCAGCCAAGTTGACTTAAGGAGGACTAATGAAAAACTGTTTTTT. This sequence encodes CASSQVDLRRTNEKLFF.